This TCR beta chain was obtained from a study of brain T cells in children with intractable seizures (dated by TCRdb to 2020 to 2022). Some background on the complete study: As a first screen for immune gene transcripts, resected brain tissue from 40 to 60 pediatric epilepsy surgery cases was run on a NanoString immunology panel. Of the approximately 12 selected surgery cases, pre-surgery blood was also sequenced for eight, so four had brain tissue only.

About this clone: Its target antigen remains unknown. No base quality values were provided; no much bigger clone lies one nucleotide off.

The germline V gene provides CDR1 SGHNT and CDR2 YENEEA. The germline ends are 19 bases apart after V is trimmed by 5 bases and J by 2 bases. Taken from cysteine to phenylalanine, the CDR3 has 16 residues. The DNA shown is the 48-base CDR3, in frame from base 1. The time point label, read with the paper, signifies: blood from clinic visit 5 months post-surgery; TSC patient then seizure free. The surgery cases with the highest brain T cell transcript signatures were chosen for TCR beta chain sequencing of brain tissue, and also of blood when blood was available. Before surgery, the patients had been given at least one anti-epileptic drug. The TCR-sequenced patients were children whose drug-resistant epilepsy was caused by tuberous sclerosis complex, focal cortical dysplasia, Rasmussen encephalitis or hemimegalencephaly. The Monarch genomic DNA purification kit was used to extract bulk genomic DNA from unsorted brain tissue and whole blood.

What the study reported, not specific to this receptor: Because sequencing depth was different between pre-surgery and post-surgery blood, clones absent from the pre-surgery sample may reflect undersampling. Viral specificity was inferred solely from CDR3 sequence similarity, and the HCMV serostatus of the patients was not known.

The immunoSEQ assay was used to generate TCR beta chain sequences from genomic DNA. In the authors' own workflow: CDR3 sequences that did not begin with the conserved framework cysteine at position 104 were removed by hand. To get clonality, the normalized Shannon's Diversity Index was subtracted from one, giving values from 0 (maximal diversity) to 1 (oligoclonal). To check whether a given CDR3 had different frequencies in two samples, for example brain versus blood, chi-squared comparison-of-proportions tests were used. Public clonotypes were identified by searching immuneACCESS, and similarity to known antiviral clonotypes was assessed with the VDJdb browser. Sourced from immuneACCESS, this table was stored by TCRdb with only in-frame sequences that have V and J called. A share of the clones is absent; for the studies checked, an unresolved V gene accounts for under half, and the remainder has no known explanation. The D gene and trimming were derived from the DNA, and the V and J assignments and clone size from that table. The sample yields about 340,000 clones; 85% to 95% were counted once. Clones ranked in the top ten supply roughly 5.8% of the sample.

Specimen: peripheral blood, collected around 5 months after surgery. The sequence links TRBV11-3 to TRBJ2-7; the D gene lacks a confident call. The origin of this receptor is a boy less than two years old with tuberous sclerosis and intractable seizures. The sequenced DNA is TGTGCCAGCAGCCCTACCACCGGGTCGCGCACCTACGAGCAGTACTTC. Its amino acids are CASSPTTGSRTYEQYF.